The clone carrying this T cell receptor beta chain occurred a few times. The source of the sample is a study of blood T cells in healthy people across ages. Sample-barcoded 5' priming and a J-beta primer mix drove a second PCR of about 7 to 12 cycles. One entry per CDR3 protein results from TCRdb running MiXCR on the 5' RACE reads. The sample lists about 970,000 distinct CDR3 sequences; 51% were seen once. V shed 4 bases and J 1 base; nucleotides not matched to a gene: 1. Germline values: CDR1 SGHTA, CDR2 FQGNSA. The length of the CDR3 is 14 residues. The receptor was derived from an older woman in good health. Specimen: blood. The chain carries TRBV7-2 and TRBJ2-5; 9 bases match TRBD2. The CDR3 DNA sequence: TGTGCCAGCAGCTCTAGCGGGGCCCAAGAGACCCAGTACTTC. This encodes CASSSSGAQETQYF.